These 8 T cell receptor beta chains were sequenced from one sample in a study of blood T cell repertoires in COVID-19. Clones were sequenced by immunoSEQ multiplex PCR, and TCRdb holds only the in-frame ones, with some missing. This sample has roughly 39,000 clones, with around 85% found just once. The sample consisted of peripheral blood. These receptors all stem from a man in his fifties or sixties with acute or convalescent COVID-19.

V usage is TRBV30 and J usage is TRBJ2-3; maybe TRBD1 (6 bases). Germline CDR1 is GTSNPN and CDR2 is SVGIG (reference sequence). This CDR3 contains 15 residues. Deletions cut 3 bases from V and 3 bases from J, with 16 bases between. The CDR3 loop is CAWSPWQGWTDTQYF. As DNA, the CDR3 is TGTGCCTGGAGCCCCTGGCAGGGGTGGACAGATACGCAGTATTTT.

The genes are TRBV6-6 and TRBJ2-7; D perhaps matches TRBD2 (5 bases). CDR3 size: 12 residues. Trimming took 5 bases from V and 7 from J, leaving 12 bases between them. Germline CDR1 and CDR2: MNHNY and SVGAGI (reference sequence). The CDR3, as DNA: TGTGCCAGCAGTCCCCCTCCGGGGGAGCAGTACTTC. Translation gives CASSPPPGEQYF.

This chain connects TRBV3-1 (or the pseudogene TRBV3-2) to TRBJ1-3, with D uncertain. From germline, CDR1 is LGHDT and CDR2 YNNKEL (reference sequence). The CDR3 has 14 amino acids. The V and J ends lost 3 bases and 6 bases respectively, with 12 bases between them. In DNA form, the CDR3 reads TGTGCCAGCAGCCAGAGAGCTGTAGAAAACACCATATATTTT. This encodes CASSQRAVENTIYF.

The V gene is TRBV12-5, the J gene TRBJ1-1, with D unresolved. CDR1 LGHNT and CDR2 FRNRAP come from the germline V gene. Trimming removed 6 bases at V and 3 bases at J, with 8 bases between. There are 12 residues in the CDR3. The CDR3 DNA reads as TGTGCTAGTGGAGCCGAGGACACTGAAGCTTTCTTT. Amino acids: CASGAEDTEAFF.

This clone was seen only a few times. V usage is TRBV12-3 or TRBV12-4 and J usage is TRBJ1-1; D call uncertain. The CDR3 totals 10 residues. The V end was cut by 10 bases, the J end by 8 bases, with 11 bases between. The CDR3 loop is CAIAGAEAFF. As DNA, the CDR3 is TGTGCCATCGCGGGAGCCGAAGCTTTCTTT.

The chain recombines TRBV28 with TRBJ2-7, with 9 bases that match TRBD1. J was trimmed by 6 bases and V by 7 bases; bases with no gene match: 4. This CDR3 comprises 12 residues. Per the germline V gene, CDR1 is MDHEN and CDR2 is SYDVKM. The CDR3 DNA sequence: TGTGCCAGCACGGGACAGGGCGGCGAGCAGTACTTC. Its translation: CASTGQGGEQYF.

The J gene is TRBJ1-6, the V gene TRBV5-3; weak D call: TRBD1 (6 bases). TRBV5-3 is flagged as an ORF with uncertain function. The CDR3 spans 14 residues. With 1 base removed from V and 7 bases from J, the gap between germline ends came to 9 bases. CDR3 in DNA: TGTGCCAGAAGCTTGAGACAGGAGAATTCACCCCTCCACTTT. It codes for CARSLRQENSPLHF.

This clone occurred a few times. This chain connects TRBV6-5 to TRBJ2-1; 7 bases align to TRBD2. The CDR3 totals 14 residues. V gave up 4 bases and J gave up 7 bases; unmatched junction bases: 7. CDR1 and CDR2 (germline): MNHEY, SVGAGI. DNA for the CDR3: TGTGCCAGCAGTTCGGCGGGGGTTCGGAATGAGCAGTTCTTC. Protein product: CASSSAGVRNEQFF.